The source of this T cell receptor beta chain is a study of T cells expressing NK-cell markers. Study-level results: For roughly 6 donors, the dominant NKG2C+ clonotypes made up about 1.0-8% of their CD8+ T cells.

Using the 5' RACE reads, TCRdb records one entry per CDR3 protein without DNA. This repertoire includes 400,000 to 500,000 distinct CDR3 sequences. Turning to this clonotype: The antigen is unknown.

Germline CDR1 reads SGDLS; CDR2 reads YYNGEE. The CDR3 runs to 13 residues. Sequencing input: blood T cells: a sorted CD56 or NKG2C T cell subset, CD4+ or CD8+ T cells, or bulk PBMC T cells (not recorded which). J is TRBJ1-5 and V is TRBV9; TCRdb outputs TRBD1, but without DNA this stays unchecked. This receptor was identified in a woman aged 18 to 75 in good health. CDR3: CASSTRVNQPQHF.